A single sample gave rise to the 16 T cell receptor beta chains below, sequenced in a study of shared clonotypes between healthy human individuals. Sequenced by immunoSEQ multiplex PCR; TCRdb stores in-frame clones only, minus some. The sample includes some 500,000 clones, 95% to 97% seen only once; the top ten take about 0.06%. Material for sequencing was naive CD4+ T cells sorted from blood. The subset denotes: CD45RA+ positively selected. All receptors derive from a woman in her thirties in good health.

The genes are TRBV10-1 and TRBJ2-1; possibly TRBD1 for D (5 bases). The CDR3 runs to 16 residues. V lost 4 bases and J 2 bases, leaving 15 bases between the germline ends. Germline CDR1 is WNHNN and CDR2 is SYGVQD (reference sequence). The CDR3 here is CASSVLGSDTYNEQFF. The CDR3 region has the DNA TGCGCCAGCAGTGTATTGGGTTCGGACACCTACAATGAGCAGTTCTTC.

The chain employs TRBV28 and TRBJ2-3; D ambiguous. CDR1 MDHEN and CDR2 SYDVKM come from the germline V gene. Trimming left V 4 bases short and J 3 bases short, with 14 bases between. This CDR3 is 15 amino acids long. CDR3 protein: CASSWNLPKTDTQYF. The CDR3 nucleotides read TGTGCCAGCAGTTGGAACCTCCCAAAGACAGATACGCAGTATTTT.

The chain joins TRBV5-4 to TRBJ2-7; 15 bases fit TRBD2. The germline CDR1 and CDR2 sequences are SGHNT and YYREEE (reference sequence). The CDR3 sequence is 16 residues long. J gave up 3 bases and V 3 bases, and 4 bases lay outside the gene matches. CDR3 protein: CASSSGLAGGSYEQYF. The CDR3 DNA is TGTGCCAGCAGCTCAGGACTAGCGGGAGGGAGCTACGAGCAGTACTTC.

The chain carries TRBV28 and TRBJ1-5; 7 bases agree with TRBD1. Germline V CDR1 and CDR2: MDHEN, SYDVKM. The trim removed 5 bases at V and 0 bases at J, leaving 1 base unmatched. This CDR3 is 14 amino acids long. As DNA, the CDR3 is TGTGCCAGCAGTCAGGGGGATAGCAATCAGCCCCAGCATTTT. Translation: CASSQGDSNQPQHF.

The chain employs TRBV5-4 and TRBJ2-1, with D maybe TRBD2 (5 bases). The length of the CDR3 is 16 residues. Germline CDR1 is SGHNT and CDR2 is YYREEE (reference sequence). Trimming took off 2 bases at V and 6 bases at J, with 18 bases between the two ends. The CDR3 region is CASSFPGIWGVNEQFF. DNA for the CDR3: TGTGCCAGCAGCTTTCCGGGAATATGGGGTGTCAATGAGCAGTTCTTC.

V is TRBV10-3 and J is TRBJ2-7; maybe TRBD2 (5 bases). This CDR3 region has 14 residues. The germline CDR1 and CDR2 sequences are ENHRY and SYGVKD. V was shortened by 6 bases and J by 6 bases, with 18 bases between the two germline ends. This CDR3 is CAISQDLPGGEQYF. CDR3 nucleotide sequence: TGTGCCATCAGCCAGGACTTGCCTGGTGGCGAGCAGTACTTC.

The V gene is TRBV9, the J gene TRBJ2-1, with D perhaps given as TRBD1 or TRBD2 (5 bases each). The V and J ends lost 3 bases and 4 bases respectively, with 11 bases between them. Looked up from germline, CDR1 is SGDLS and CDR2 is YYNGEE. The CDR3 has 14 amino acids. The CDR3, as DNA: TGTGCCAGCAGCGGGGACGTTAGTTACAATGAGCAGTTCTTC. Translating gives CASSGDVSYNEQFF. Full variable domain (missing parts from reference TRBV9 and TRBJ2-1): DSGVTQTPKHLITATGQRVTLRCSPRSGDLSVYWYQQSLDQGLQFLIQYYNGEERAKGNILERFSAQQFPDLHSELNLSSLELGDSALYFCASSGDVSYNEQFFGPGTRLTVL.

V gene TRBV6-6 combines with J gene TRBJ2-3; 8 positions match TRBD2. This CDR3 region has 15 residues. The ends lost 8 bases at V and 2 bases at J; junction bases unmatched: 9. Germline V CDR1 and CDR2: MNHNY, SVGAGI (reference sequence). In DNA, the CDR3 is TGTGCCAGCGCGGGGCGGGGGGCCAACACAGATACGCAGTATTTT. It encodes CASAGRGANTDTQYF.

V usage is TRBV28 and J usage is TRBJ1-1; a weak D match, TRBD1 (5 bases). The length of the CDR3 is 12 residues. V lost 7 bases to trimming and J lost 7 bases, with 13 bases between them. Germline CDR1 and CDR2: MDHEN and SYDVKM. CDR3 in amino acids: CASTTGLIEAFF. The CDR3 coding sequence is TGTGCCAGCACTACAGGCCTCATTGAAGCTTTCTTT.

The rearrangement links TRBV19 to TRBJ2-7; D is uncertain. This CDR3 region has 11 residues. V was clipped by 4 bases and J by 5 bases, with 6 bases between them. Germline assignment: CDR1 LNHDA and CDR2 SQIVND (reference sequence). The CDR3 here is CASSSSDEQYF. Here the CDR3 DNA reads TGTGCCAGTAGTAGCAGCGACGAGCAGTACTTC.

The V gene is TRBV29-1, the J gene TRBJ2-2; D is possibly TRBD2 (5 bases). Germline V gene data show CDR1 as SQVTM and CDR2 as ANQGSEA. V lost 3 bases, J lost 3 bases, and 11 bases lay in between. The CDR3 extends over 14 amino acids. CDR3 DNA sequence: TGCAGCGTTGAGGTGGAGAGGGACACCGGGGAGCTGTTTTTT. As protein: CSVEVERDTGELFF.

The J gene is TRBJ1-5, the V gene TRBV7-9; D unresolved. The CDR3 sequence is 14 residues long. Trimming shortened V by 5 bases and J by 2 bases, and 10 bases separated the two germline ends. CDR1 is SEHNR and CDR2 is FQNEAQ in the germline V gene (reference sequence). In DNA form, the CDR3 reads TGTGCCAGCAGCCTCAACAGCGGCAATCAGCCCCAGCATTTT. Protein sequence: CASSLNSGNQPQHF.

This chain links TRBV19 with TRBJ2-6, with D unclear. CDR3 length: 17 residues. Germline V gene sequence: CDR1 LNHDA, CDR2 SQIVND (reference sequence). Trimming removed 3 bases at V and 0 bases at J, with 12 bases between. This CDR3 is CASSIDAWNSGANVLTF. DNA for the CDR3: TGTGCCAGTAGTATTGATGCGTGGAACTCTGGGGCCAACGTCCTGACTTTC.

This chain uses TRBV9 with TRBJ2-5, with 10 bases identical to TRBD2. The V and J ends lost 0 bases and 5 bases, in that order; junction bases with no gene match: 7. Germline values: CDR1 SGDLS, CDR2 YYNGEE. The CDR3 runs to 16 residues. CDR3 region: CASSVASGRNWETQYF. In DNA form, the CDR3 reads TGTGCCAGCAGCGTAGCTAGCGGGAGAAATTGGGAGACCCAGTACTTC.

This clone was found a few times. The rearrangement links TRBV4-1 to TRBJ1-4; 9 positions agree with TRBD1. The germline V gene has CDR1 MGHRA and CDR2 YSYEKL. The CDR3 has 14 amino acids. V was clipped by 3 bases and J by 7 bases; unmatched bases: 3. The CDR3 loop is CASSQTGGGEKLFF. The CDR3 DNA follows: TGCGCCAGCAGCCAGACAGGGGGTGGTGAAAAACTGTTTTTT.

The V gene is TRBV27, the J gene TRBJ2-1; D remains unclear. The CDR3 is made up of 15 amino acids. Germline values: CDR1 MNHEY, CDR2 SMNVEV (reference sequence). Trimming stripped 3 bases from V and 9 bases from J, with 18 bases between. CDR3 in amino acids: CASSFAQTTPGEQFF. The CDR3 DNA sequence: TGTGCCAGCAGTTTCGCGCAGACCACCCCTGGTGAGCAGTTCTTC.